What follows are 28 T cell receptor beta chains derived from one specimen sequenced in a study of OX40 agonist ivuxolimab in advanced cancers. The method was immunoSEQ multiplex PCR; TCRdb's version includes in-frame clones alone and lacks a portion of them. The table lists tens of thousands of clones, roughly 94% of them singletons, with 9.6% in the top ten. The sample consisted of CD4+ or CD8+ T cells sorted from blood, taken in a trial of the OX40 agonist ivuxolimab. The source is an adult with an advanced solid tumor such as melanoma, head and neck, liver or kidney cancer.

Concerning this clone itself: Other nucleotide sequences from this sample produce the same CDR3. V and J are TRBV27 and TRBJ2-7, with D hard to call. V was clipped by 4 bases and J by 3 bases, with 4 bases between them. This CDR3 region has 11 residues. From germline, CDR1 is MNHEY and CDR2 SMNVEV (reference sequence). This chain's CDR3 is CASSSGYEQYF. The CDR3, as DNA: TGTGCCAGCAGTTCGGGCTACGAGCAGTACTTC.

The rearrangement uses TRBV14 and TRBJ2-7; 7 bases line up with TRBD2. Germline V gene lookup returns CDR1 SGHDN and CDR2 FVKESK. The CDR3 length is 13 residues. V lost 6 bases to trimming and J lost 4 bases; unmatched junction nucleotides: 6. The CDR3 spells CASRGGVEYEQYF. In DNA form, the CDR3 reads TGTGCCAGCAGGGGAGGGGTAGAGTACGAGCAGTACTTC.

V gene TRBV7-9 combines with J gene TRBJ2-1; 11 nucleotides agree with TRBD2. CDR3 size: 18 residues. V lost 1 base and J lost 6; bases outside the gene matches: 11. From germline, CDR1 is SEHNR and CDR2 FQNEAQ (reference sequence). The CDR3 region is CASSLVAILAGESNEQFF. DNA of the CDR3: TGTGCCAGCAGCTTAGTGGCTATACTAGCGGGAGAGAGCAATGAGCAGTTCTTC.

The chain joins TRBV28 to TRBJ2-1; 9 bases fit TRBD2. The CDR3 is 14 amino acids. CDR1 MDHEN and CDR2 SYDVKM come from the germline V gene. The trim removed 2 bases at V and 7 bases at J, leaving 3 bases unmatched. In DNA form, the CDR3 reads TGTGCCAGCAGTTTAGCGGGAGGGCCAAATGAGCAGTTCTTC. The encoded protein is CASSLAGGPNEQFF. The full variable domain, rest sourced from reference TRBV28 and TRBJ2-1, is DVKVTQSSRYLVKRTGEKVFLECVQDMDHENMFWYRQDPGLGLRLIYFSYDVKMKEKGDIPEGYSVSREKKERFSLILESASTNQTSMYLCASSLAGGPNEQFFGPGTRLTVL.

The V and J genes are TRBV7-2 and TRBJ1-1, with 7 bases matching TRBD1. The CDR3 has 13 residues. The germline V gene encodes CDR1 SGHTA and CDR2 FQGNSA. Trimming cost V 2 bases and J 4 bases; bases outside gene matches: 1. CDR3 sequence (DNA): TGTGCCAGCAGCTTACCAGGGGGCACTGAAGCTTTCTTT. Translated: CASSLPGGTEAFF.

The chain is built from TRBV27 and TRBJ2-1, with D possibly being TRBD1 or TRBD2 (6 bases each). Trimming left V 5 bases short and J 8 bases short, with 19 bases between. Germline V CDR1 and CDR2: MNHEY, SMNVEV (reference sequence). This CDR3 spans 15 amino acids. For the CDR3, the DNA is TGTGCCAGCAGTCCCGGGGACACTTCGGGGGATGAGCAGTTCTTC. This sequence encodes CASSPGDTSGDEQFF.

The chain links TRBV27 to TRBJ1-5; D is possibly TRBD1 (6 bases). The CDR3 extends over 12 amino acids. Trimming shortened V by 8 bases and J by 3 bases, and 8 bases separated the two germline ends. The germline V gene has CDR1 MNHEY and CDR2 SMNVEV (reference sequence). The DNA for the CDR3 is TGTGCCAGCGGACAGCCCAATCAGCCCCAGCATTTT. Translation: CASGQPNQPQHF.

The V and J genes are TRBV16 and TRBJ2-1; D may be TRBD1 (7 bases). This CDR3 is built from 13 residues. In germline, CDR1 is KGHSY, CDR2 FQNENV. Trimming stripped 7 bases from V and 7 bases from J, with 14 bases between. DNA for the CDR3: TGTGCCAGCACCTCAGGGGGGCCGAATGAGCAGTTCTTC. Encoded protein: CASTSGGPNEQFF.

The J gene is TRBJ1-2, the V gene TRBV7-9, with TRBD1 as a possible D gene (6 bases). Deletions cut 8 bases from V and 2 bases from J, with 12 bases between. Germline lookup yields CDR1 SEHNR and CDR2 FQNEAQ (reference sequence). The CDR3 sequence is 13 residues long. CDR3 nucleotides: TGTGCCAGCGCGAGAGGGGGGAACTATGGCTACACCTTC. Translation gives CASARGGNYGYTF.

This clone was counted a single time. The rearrangement links TRBV28 to TRBJ2-2; D not certain. The V end lost 3 bases, the J end lost 7 bases, and 9 bases lay between the germline ends. In germline, CDR1 is MDHEN, CDR2 SYDVKM. This CDR3 comprises 13 residues. DNA of the CDR3: TGTGCCAGCAGTTTCACGGAGTACGGGGAGCTGTTTTTT. It is translated as CASSFTEYGELFF.

This chain uses TRBV28 with TRBJ2-1; tentatively, D is TRBD1 or TRBD2 (5 bases each). Deletions cut 2 bases from V and 4 bases from J, with 15 bases between. This CDR3 region has 16 residues. Germline V gene sequence: CDR1 MDHEN, CDR2 SYDVKM. The CDR3 sequence: CASSLRRGRAYNEQFF. The CDR3 DNA reads TGTGCCAGCAGTTTAAGAAGGGGACGGGCTTACAATGAGCAGTTCTTC.

The chain recombines TRBV11-3 with TRBJ2-5, with TRBD1 as a possible D gene (5 bases). The CDR3 extends over 13 amino acids. Germline CDR1 and CDR2: SGHNT and YENEEA. V lost 5 bases to trimming and J lost 5 bases, with 12 bases between them. CDR3 residues: CASSLTASETQYF. In nucleotides, the CDR3 is TGTGCCAGCAGCCTGACAGCGTCTGAGACCCAGTACTTC.

This clone showed up just a few times. The rearrangement links TRBV4-1 to TRBJ1-6, with D possibly TRBD1 on 5 matching bases. Trimming pared 3 bases from V and 8 bases from J, leaving 11 bases between. This CDR3 spans 14 amino acids. Germline values: CDR1 MGHRA, CDR2 YSYEKL. CDR3 nucleotides: TGCGCCAGCAGCCAGAGGCAGGGAGATTCACCCCTCCACTTT. Amino acids: CASSQRQGDSPLHF.

The CDR3 coding sequence is TGTGCCATCAGTGAGCCGGGACTAGCTGGCAATGAGCAGTTCTTC. Protein: CAISEPGLAGNEQFF. This chain uses TRBV10-3 with TRBJ2-1; 9 bases agree with TRBD2. The CDR3 is 15 amino acids. J lost 6 bases, V lost 2 bases, and 5 bases had no gene match. The germline V gene has CDR1 ENHRY and CDR2 SYGVKD.

The J gene is TRBJ2-1, the V gene TRBV6-1; 16 bases align to TRBD2. The CDR3 spans 18 residues. Germline CDR1 and CDR2: MNHNS and SASEGT. V lost 3 bases and J lost 3; bases outside the gene matches: 5. The CDR3 nucleotides read TGTGCCAGCAGTGACGGGACTAGCGGGGGGGTTGGCTACAATGAGCAGTTCTTC. Translated, it gives CASSDGTSGGVGYNEQFF.

This chain joins TRBV5-6 and TRBJ2-5; 11 nucleotides align to TRBD1. Trimming removed 3 bases from V and 0 bases from J; junction bases left unmatched: 4. Looked up from germline, CDR1 is SGHDT and CDR2 is YYEEEE. The CDR3 length is 16 residues. CDR3 protein: CASSSGQGAYQETQYF. CDR3 nucleotide sequence: TGTGCCAGCAGCTCAGGACAGGGGGCGTACCAAGAGACCCAGTACTTC.

The V gene is TRBV19, the J gene TRBJ1-1; D possibly corresponds to TRBD1 (5 bases). CDR3 length: 14 amino acids. V was cut by 3 bases and J by 1 base, with 9 bases left in between. Per germline, CDR1 LNHDA and CDR2 SQIVND (reference sequence). CDR3 region: CASSIGGSNTEAFF. The CDR3 coding sequence is TGTGCCAGTAGTATCGGGGGATCGAACACTGAAGCTTTCTTT.

The CDR3 loop is CARGRETAFSGANVLTF. In DNA form, the CDR3 reads TGTGCCAGAGGACGGGAGACAGCATTCTCTGGGGCCAACGTCCTGACTTTC. This chain connects TRBV21-1 to TRBJ2-6; TRBD2 is taken as the D call from the table, unchecked against the DNA. TRBV21-1 is annotated as a pseudogene. The CDR3 length is 17 residues.

The rearrangement joins TRBV6-1 to TRBJ2-5; possibly TRBD1 or TRBD2 for D (6 bases each). CDR1 and CDR2 from the germline V gene are MNHNS and SASEGT. The CDR3 totals 16 residues. V was shortened by 1 base and J by 2 bases, with 14 bases between the two germline ends. The CDR3 loop is CASSEGRVRGQETQYF. The CDR3 nucleotides read TGTGCCAGCAGTGAAGGGAGGGTCAGGGGTCAAGAGACCCAGTACTTC.

This clone was recorded only once. This sequence joins TRBV28 and TRBJ1-2; D unclear. The V gene's germline CDR1 is MDHEN and CDR2 SYDVKM. CDR3 size: 16 residues. V lost 5 bases and J 4 bases, leaving 20 bases between the germline ends. CDR3 DNA: TGTGCCAGCAGTCAAACGATAGGACGGTCCTTCTATGGCTACACCTTC. Its translation: CASSQTIGRSFYGYTF.

About this clone: A junction boundary mismatches the germline segment, possibly from a read error. Other DNA sequences in this specimen translate into the identical CDR3. The chain has TRBV7-9 and TRBJ2-7; TRBD1 might be the D (6 bases). The CDR3 extends over 16 amino acids. Germline loops: CDR1 SEHNR, CDR2 FQNEAQ (reference sequence). The CDR3 reads CASSHTGHGLSYEQYF. The CDR3 DNA reads TGTGCCAGCAGCCACACGGGACACGGGTTATCTTACGAGCAGTATTTC.

The table lists this clone with a count of one. This rearrangement joins TRBV6-6 to TRBJ2-1; the D gene is possibly TRBD1 (6 bases). The V gene lost 0 bases and the J gene lost 7 bases, with 7 bases spanning the gap. Germline V CDR1 and CDR2: MNHNY, SVGAGI (reference sequence). The CDR3 runs 13 residues. In DNA, the CDR3 is TGTGCCAGCAGTTACTCTGACAGGAATGAGCAGTTCTTC. This sequence encodes CASSYSDRNEQFF.

V usage is TRBV5-4 and J usage is TRBJ2-2; D gene uncertain. Germline V gene lookup returns CDR1 SGHNT and CDR2 YYREEE (reference sequence). V dropped 1 base and J dropped 4 bases, with 8 bases sitting between them. CDR3 size: 14 residues. The CDR3: CASSLSGATGELFF. CDR3 nucleotides: TGTGCCAGCAGCTTGTCCGGTGCCACCGGGGAGCTGTTTTTT.

The chain recombines TRBV11-2 with TRBJ2-1; D is uncertain. Trimming shortened V by 5 bases and J by 2 bases, and 16 bases separated the two germline ends. The CDR3 spans 16 residues. Germline V gives CDR1 SGHAT, CDR2 FQNNGV. The CDR3 protein is CASSPASHITYNEQFF. CDR3 in DNA: TGTGCCAGCAGCCCCGCCAGCCACATTACCTACAATGAGCAGTTCTTC.

The gene calls are TRBV9 and TRBJ2-7; D may be TRBD1 (6 bases). Germline CDR1 and CDR2: SGDLS and YYNGEE. The CDR3 is 14 residues long. The V end was cut by 0 bases, the J end by 1 base, with 8 bases between. CDR3 protein: CASSVDTGSYEQYF. The CDR3 DNA sequence: TGTGCCAGCAGCGTAGATACAGGGTCCTACGAGCAGTACTTC.

This clone was detected only once. The rearrangement uses TRBV5-6 and TRBJ1-1; 8 bases line up with TRBD1. The V gene end was trimmed by 2 bases and the J gene end by 4 bases; junction bases not matched to a gene: 4. CDR3 length: 14 residues. Germline CDR1 and CDR2: SGHDT and YYEEEE. The CDR3 coding sequence is TGTGCCAGCAGCTTCAGGGGGCTTGGCACTGAAGCTTTCTTT. It is translated as CASSFRGLGTEAFF.

The J gene is TRBJ1-3, the V gene TRBV19; D is unclear. Germline values: CDR1 LNHDA, CDR2 SQIVND (reference sequence). Trimming cost V 7 bases and J 0 bases, with 13 bases left between them. The CDR3 spans 15 residues. The CDR3 DNA follows: TGTGCCAGTACTCTAGACGGATCCTCTGGAAACACCATATATTTT. This sequence encodes CASTLDGSSGNTIYF.

This clone has a single count. V gene TRBV6-5 combines with J gene TRBJ2-2; D gene uncertain. The germline V gene encodes CDR1 MNHEY and CDR2 SVGAGI. V lost 3 bases and J lost 7, with 12 bases in between. This CDR3 is built from 14 residues. The CDR3 is CASSYGGDSGELFF. The CDR3 region has the DNA TGTGCCAGCAGTTATGGTGGAGATAGCGGGGAGCTGTTTTTT.